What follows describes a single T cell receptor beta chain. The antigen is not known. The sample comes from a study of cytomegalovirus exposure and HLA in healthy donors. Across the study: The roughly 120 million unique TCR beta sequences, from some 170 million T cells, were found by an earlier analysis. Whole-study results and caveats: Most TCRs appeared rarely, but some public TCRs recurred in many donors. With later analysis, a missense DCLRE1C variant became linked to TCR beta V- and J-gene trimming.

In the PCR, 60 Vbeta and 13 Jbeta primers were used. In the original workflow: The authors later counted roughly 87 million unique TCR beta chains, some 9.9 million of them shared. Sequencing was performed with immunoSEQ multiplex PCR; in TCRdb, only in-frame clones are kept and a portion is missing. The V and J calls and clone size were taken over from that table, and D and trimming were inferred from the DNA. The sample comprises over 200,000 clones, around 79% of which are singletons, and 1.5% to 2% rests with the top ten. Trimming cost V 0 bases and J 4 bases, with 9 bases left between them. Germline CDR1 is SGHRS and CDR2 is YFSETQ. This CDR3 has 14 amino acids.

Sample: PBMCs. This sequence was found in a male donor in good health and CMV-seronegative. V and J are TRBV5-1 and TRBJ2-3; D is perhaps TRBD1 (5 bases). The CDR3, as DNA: TGCGCCAGCAGCTTGGAGAAGGGGTCAGATACGCAGTATTTT. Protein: CASSLEKGSDTQYF.